This TCR beta chain derives from a study of metastatic and nonmetastatic thyroid tumors. Findings of the study overall: Reported TCR beta diversity, measured in blood and tumor, was significantly higher for malignant thyroid tumors than for benign nodules.

The length of the CDR3 is 14 residues. From germline, CDR1 is SGHRS and CDR2 YFSETQ. Trimming pared 4 bases from V and 1 base from J, leaving 8 bases between. Before thyroid surgery, none of the patients had received any treatment. This clone was seen many times. Its antigen is as yet unknown. TCRdb re-called the PCR reads with MiXCR. The data show 23,000 or so clones, roughly an eighth seen once. This chain links TRBV5-1 with TRBJ2-2, with D perhaps TRBD1 (6 bases). This receptor was obtained from a female donor with papillary thyroid cancer or a benign thyroid nodule (not recorded which). Some clones in this sample may be carry-over from other donors' samples. Sequenced material: blood. The CDR3 DNA sequence: TGCGCCAGCAGCCCCAGGGGGAACACCGGGGAGCTGTTTTTT. Its translation is CASSPRGNTGELFF.